This entry is about one TCR beta chain. The sample comes from a study of blood T cell repertoires in COVID-19. In the study overall: Whether acute or convalescent, the COVID-19 samples came from the United States, Italy and Spain. From T cells, B-cell-depleted T cells, or PBMCs came the material, which was cDNA or gDNA.

Germline V lookup: CDR1 MNHNS, CDR2 SASEGT. CDR3 length: 14 residues. Trimming left V 3 bases short and J 7 bases short, with 15 bases between. In the source study's methods: How many nucleated cells were present was estimated from reference gene primer amplification. Method: immunoSEQ multiplex PCR; TCRdb's copy keeps in-frame clones and lacks some. V, J and clone size are taken as reported in that table, and D and trimming were inferred from the DNA itself. The sample shows some 90,000 clones, 70% to 90% of them seen only once. Sequencing used peripheral blood. The receptor comes from a man between 45 and 60 years old with acute or convalescent COVID-19. This sequence joins TRBV6-1 and TRBJ1-1; possibly TRBD1 for D (5 bases). The CDR3 DNA reads as TGTGCCAGCAGTGAGAGGGGCCGGGGGGATGAAGCTTTCTTT. This gives the protein CASSERGRGDEAFF.